Listed below are T cell receptor beta chains from one sample, sequenced in a study of Tregs in tolerant kidney transplant recipients. Profiled with immunoSEQ multiplex PCR; TCRdb holds only in-frame clones, not every one. The profile shows roughly 20,000 clones, roughly 80% of them singletons. This specimen consisted of CD8+ T cells from blood (PBMCs), obtained 6 months after the transplant. All receptors come from a human patient who received a combined kidney and bone marrow transplant. Some T cells may arise from the graft donor. The CDR3 runs from the conserved cysteine through the conserved F or W. The D gene is left open where the match is weak. Clone size is given for some rows only: seen once, a few or many times, or a class if the clone is expanded.

DNA	CDR3	D	J	size	V
TGTGCTAGTGGTTTGGTAGGGGGATACCACGAGCAGTACTTC	CASGLVGGYHEQYF	.	TRBJ2-7	once	TRBV12-5
TGTGCCTGGAGTGAACCCGCGGGAGGGGGGAATGAGCAGTTCTTC	CAWSEPAGGGNEQFF	TRBD2	TRBJ2-1	.	TRBV30
TGTGCCAGTAGTGCCGCAATAGCGGGAGGCACATTCTACGAGCAGTACTTC	CASSAAIAGGTFYEQYF	TRBD2	TRBJ2-7	.	TRBV19
TGTGCCAGCAGCGTGACTAGCGGGGGTCTCGGGGAGCAGTTCTTC	CASSVTSGGLGEQFF	TRBD2	TRBJ2-1	.	TRBV2
TGTGCCATCAGTGAGTCGGGACAGGGGCCCGGCGAGCAGTACTTC	CAISESGQGPGEQYF	TRBD1	TRBJ2-7	.	TRBV10-3
TGTGCCAGCAGCTTAGCGTCGGGGGGGTCGGCCGCTCAAGAGACCCAGTACTTC	CASSLASGGSAAQETQYF	TRBD2	TRBJ2-5	.	TRBV7-9
TGTGCCAGCAGCTTAGGGTCTGAGCAAACTAACTATGGCTACACCTTC	CASSLGSEQTNYGYTF	.	TRBJ1-2	.	TRBV7-9
TGTGCCAGCAGTTCCCCAGCGACGCAGTATTTT	CASSSPATQYF	.	TRBJ2-3	.	TRBV28
TGCGCCAGCAGCTTGGGGACTAGCGGGAGGGTCCTCCACAGTGAGCAGTTCTTC	CASSLGTSGRVLHSEQFF	TRBD2	TRBJ2-1	.	TRBV5-1
TGTGCCATCAGCCTGACTGGTATTGAGCAGTTCTTC	CAISLTGIEQFF	.	TRBJ2-1	once	TRBV10-3
TGTGCCAGTAGTCCCCTAGCGGGGGGGCCTAACGGGGAGCTGTTTTTT	CASSPLAGGPNGELFF	TRBD2	TRBJ2-2	.	TRBV19
TGCGCCAGCAGCCAAGGCCCAGGGGGGTACAATGAGCAGTTCTTC	CASSQGPGGYNEQFF	.	TRBJ2-1	.	TRBV4-1
TGTGCCAGCAGCTTACAGGGGTCCTCCTCCTACGAGCAGTACTTC	CASSLQGSSSYEQYF	.	TRBJ2-7	.	TRBV7-9
TGCGCCAGCAGCCAAGGTATTTCTAGCGGTTCCTACGAGCAGTACTTC	CASSQGISSGSYEQYF	TRBD2	TRBJ2-7	.	TRBV4-3
TGTGCCAGCTCTTCGGGAGAGTCCCACAATGAGCAGTTCTTC	CASSSGESHNEQFF	.	TRBJ2-1	.	TRBV6-5